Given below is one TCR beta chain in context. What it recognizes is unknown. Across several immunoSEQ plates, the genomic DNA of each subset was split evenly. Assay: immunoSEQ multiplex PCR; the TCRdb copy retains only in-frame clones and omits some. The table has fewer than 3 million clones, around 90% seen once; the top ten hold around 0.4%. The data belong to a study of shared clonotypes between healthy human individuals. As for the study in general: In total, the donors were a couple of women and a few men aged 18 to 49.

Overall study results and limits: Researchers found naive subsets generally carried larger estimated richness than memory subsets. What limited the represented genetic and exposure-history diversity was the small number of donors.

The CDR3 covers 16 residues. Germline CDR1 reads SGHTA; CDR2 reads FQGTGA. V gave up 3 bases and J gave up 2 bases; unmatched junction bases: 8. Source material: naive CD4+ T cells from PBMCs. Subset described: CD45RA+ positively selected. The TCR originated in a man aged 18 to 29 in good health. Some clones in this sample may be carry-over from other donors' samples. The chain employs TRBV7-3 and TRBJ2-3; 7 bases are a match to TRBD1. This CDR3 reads CASSLLGQLNTDTQYF. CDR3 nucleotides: TGTGCCAGCAGCTTGTTGGGACAGCTGAACACAGATACGCAGTATTTT.